This TCR beta chain was profiled in a study of blood T cells in healthy people across ages. A minimum of 6 micrograms of total RNA was extracted per sample. Next came a second PCR, run for roughly 6 to 11 cycles, which used a sample-barcoded 5' primer along with a J-beta primer mix. From the 5' RACE reads, TCRdb called clonotypes with MiXCR, one entry per CDR3 protein. The table has around 1,500,000 distinct CDR3 sequences, approximately 38% seen once. The TCR comes from a woman between 18 and 29 years old in good health. The sample consisted of blood.

CDR3 coding DNA: TGCGCCAGCAGCCAAGTTCGGCAGGGGGCTTACACCGGGGAGCTGTTTTTT. The encoded protein is CASSQVRQGAYTGELFF. The V call is TRBV4-3, the J call TRBJ2-2; 8 bases are a match to TRBD1. This CDR3 has 17 residues. V lost 1 base, J lost 3 bases, and 7 bases stayed unmatched. Germline V gene sequence: CDR1 LGHNA, CDR2 YSLEER.